This T cell receptor beta chain was sequenced for a study of OX40 agonist ivuxolimab in advanced cancers. Across the study: Patients took ivuxolimab, an agonistic anti-OX40 (CD134) antibody. Patients were 82.7% male with ages about 20 to 79, mean about 60.

The data were produced by immunoSEQ multiplex PCR, yet TCRdb's version contains in-frame clones alone and is incomplete. The table lists tens of thousands of clones, about 81% of them singletons. Trimming stripped 2 bases from V and 0 bases from J, with 5 bases between. The CDR3 is 14 residues long. Germline assignment: CDR1 SGHTA and CDR2 FQGNSA. The chain couples TRBV7-2 to TRBJ2-4; D ambiguous. The sequencing used CD4+ or CD8+ T cells sorted from blood, collected in a trial of the OX40 agonist ivuxolimab. The origin of this receptor is an adult with an advanced solid tumor such as melanoma, head and neck, liver or kidney cancer. DNA of the CDR3: TGTGCCAGCAGCTTATCCCTAGCCAAAAACATTCAGTACTTC. Translating gives CASSLSLAKNIQYF.